These 10 T cell receptor beta chains came from one sample sequenced in a study of blood T cell repertoires in COVID-19. The data were produced by immunoSEQ multiplex PCR, yet TCRdb's version contains in-frame clones alone and is incomplete. Among approximately 250,000 clones, around nine tenths were seen once, and the ten largest hold roughly 8.5%. Sequences were obtained from peripheral blood. These receptors were obtained from a man in his forties or fifties with active or convalescent COVID-19.

The rearrangement uses TRBV6-6 and TRBJ2-2; 7 bases agree with TRBD2. The CDR3 spans 14 residues. CDR1 and CDR2 from the germline V gene are MNHNY and SVGAGI (reference sequence). The trim removed 4 bases at V and 6 bases at J, leaving 5 bases unmatched. The CDR3 protein is CASSSGLNPGELFF. For the CDR3, the DNA is TGTGCCAGCAGTTCGGGACTAAACCCCGGGGAGCTGTTTTTT.

CDR3 sequence: CASKVTGGLSEQFF. CDR3 bases: TGTGCCAGTAAGGTGACAGGGGGCTTATCTGAGCAGTTCTTC. This chain joins TRBV19 and TRBJ2-1, with 10 bases lining up with TRBD1. After removal of 7 bases from V and 9 bases from J, the junction contained 9 bases not matched to a gene. Germline CDR1 reads LNHDA; CDR2 reads SQIVND (reference sequence). The CDR3 runs 14 residues.

V and J are TRBV9 and TRBJ1-1; D call uncertain. The CDR3 length is 14 residues. The V end was cut by 4 bases, the J end by 1 base, with 11 bases between. Germline V gene lookup returns CDR1 SGDLS and CDR2 YYNGEE. CDR3: CASSPPEANTEAFF. As DNA, the CDR3 is TGTGCCAGCAGCCCGCCGGAGGCGAACACTGAAGCTTTCTTT. Using reference TRBV9 and TRBJ1-1 for the parts outside the CDR3, the full variable domain is DSGVTQTPKHLITATGQRVTLRCSPRSGDLSVYWYQQSLDQGLQFLIQYYNGEERAKGNILERFSAQQFPDLHSELNLSSLELGDSALYFCASSPPEANTEAFFGQGTRLTVV.

V and J are TRBV6-2 or TRBV6-3 and TRBJ2-6, with D perhaps matching TRBD2 (6 bases). The length of the CDR3 is 18 residues. V lost 0 bases, J lost 3 bases, and 15 bases lay in between. The germline gives CDR1 MNHEY, CDR2 SVGEGT. The CDR3 spells CASSYSSFGGNGANVLTF. In DNA form, the CDR3 reads TGTGCCAGCAGTTACTCTTCGTTCGGGGGTAATGGGGCCAACGTCCTGACTTTC.

The chain joins TRBV12-5 to TRBJ1-1, with unresolved D. Germline V gives CDR1 LGHNT, CDR2 FRNRAP. V gave up 3 bases and J gave up 1 base, with 6 bases separating them. The CDR3 runs to 13 residues. This CDR3 is CASGFKQNTEAFF. CDR3 DNA: TGTGCTAGTGGTTTCAAGCAGAACACTGAAGCTTTCTTT.

The chain joins TRBV7-8 to TRBJ2-3; the match to TRBD2 covers 12 bases. The CDR3 contains 16 residues. CDR1 is SGHVS, CDR2 FQNEAQ, per germline. V trimming: 6 bases; J trimming: 0 bases; junction bases outside the gene matches: 4. CDR3 amino acids: CASRRLAGASTDTQYF. CDR3 nucleotides: TGTGCCAGCAGGAGACTAGCGGGGGCTAGCACAGATACGCAGTATTTT.

CDR3 amino acids: CSVAPGQETQYF. The CDR3 region has the DNA TGCAGCGTTGCCCCAGGACAAGAGACCCAGTACTTC. The chain combines TRBV29-1 with TRBJ2-5; D not certain. V lost 4 bases and J 2 bases, leaving 8 bases between the germline ends. Per germline, CDR1 SQVTM and CDR2 ANQGSEA. The CDR3 spans 12 residues.

The rearrangement uses TRBV7-9 and TRBJ2-1, with D unclear. The CDR3 spans 13 residues. Trimming removed 4 bases at V and 5 bases at J, with 9 bases between. Germline V gene sequence: CDR1 SEHNR, CDR2 FQNEAQ (reference sequence). This CDR3 is CASSSQPHNEQFF. CDR3 bases: TGTGCCAGCAGCTCACAGCCCCACAATGAGCAGTTCTTC.

The chain links TRBV28 to TRBJ1-1; 7 nucleotides line up with TRBD1. Germline V gene lookup returns CDR1 MDHEN and CDR2 SYDVKM. The CDR3 spans 15 residues. Germline trimming cut 5 bases from V and 6 bases from J; bases unmatched to any gene: 12. For the CDR3, the DNA is TGTGCCAGCAGTGGAGACACAGGGGCTGCGTCTGAAGCTTTCTTT. This sequence encodes CASSGDTGAASEAFF.

V usage is TRBV24-1 and J usage is TRBJ2-1; 13 bases line up with TRBD2. The CDR3 length is 16 residues. CDR1 is KGHDR, CDR2 SFDVKD, per germline. J was trimmed by 10 bases and V by 3 bases; bases with no gene match: 8. For the CDR3, the DNA is TGTGCCACCAGTGATCGGACTAGCGGGAGTATAGGCGAGCAGTTCTTC. This encodes CATSDRTSGSIGEQFF.